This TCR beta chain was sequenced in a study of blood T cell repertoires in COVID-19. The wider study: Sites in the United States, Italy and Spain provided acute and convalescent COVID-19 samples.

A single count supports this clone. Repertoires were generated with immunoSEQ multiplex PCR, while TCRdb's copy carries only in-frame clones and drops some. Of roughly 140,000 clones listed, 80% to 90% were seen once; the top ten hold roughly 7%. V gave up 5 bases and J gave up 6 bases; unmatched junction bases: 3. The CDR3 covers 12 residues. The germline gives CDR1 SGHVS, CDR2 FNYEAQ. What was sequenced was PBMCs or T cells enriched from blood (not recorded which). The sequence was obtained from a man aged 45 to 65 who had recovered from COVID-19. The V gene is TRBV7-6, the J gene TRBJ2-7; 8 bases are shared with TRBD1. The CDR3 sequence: CASSLDRAEQYF. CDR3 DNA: TGTGCCAGCAGCCTGGACAGGGCCGAGCAGTACTTC. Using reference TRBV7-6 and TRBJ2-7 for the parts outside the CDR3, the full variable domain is GAGVSQSPRYKVTKRGQDVALRCDPISGHVSLYWYRQALGQGPEFLTYFNYEAQQDKSGLPNDRFSAERPEGSISTLTIQRTEQRDSAMYRCASSLDRAEQYFGPGTRLTVT.